The 23 T cell receptor beta chains in this list originate from one sample, sequenced in a study of blood T cells in healthy people across ages. With a J-beta primer mix and a sample-barcoded 5' primer, a second PCR ran 7 to 11 cycles. MiXCR, run by TCRdb on the 5' RACE reads, gives a single entry per CDR3 protein. The repertoire holds more than 800,000 distinct CDR3 sequences, with around 28% as singletons. The sample consisted of blood. All receptors derive from an elderly woman in good health.

The CDR3 DNA is TGTGCCAGCAGCTTAGACGGGGGGAGAAACGGTGAGCAGTTCTTC. Amino acid sequence: CASSLDGGRNGEQFF. This chain links TRBV11-3 with TRBJ2-1; 7 positions agree with TRBD2. CDR1 SGHNT and CDR2 YENEEA come from the germline V gene. This CDR3 comprises 15 residues. Trimming took 0 bases from V and 9 from J; bases not matched to a gene: 8. Based on the CDR3 plus reference TRBV11-3 and TRBJ2-1, the full variable domain is EAGVVQSPRYKIIEKKQPVAFWCNPISGHNTLYWYLQNLGQGPELLIRYENEEAVDDSQLPKDRFSAERLKGVDSTLKIQPAELGDSAVYLCASSLDGGRNGEQFFGPGTRLTVL.

The chain couples TRBV12-3 or TRBV12-4 to TRBJ2-3; weak D call: TRBD2 (6 bases). Deletions cut 1 base from V and 11 bases from J, with 22 bases between. This CDR3 has 16 residues. DNA for the CDR3: TGTGCCAGCAGTTTAGATAGCGGAGTGAGAGCAGATGTGCAGTATTTT. It translates to CASSLDSGVRADVQYF.

The chain has TRBV7-2 and TRBJ1-5; D is unresolved. This CDR3 contains 15 residues. Germline values: CDR1 SGHTA, CDR2 FQGNSA. Trimming removed 1 base at V and 2 bases at J, with 9 bases between. The CDR3 region is CASSLEGVGNQPQHF. The CDR3 DNA sequence: TGTGCCAGCAGCTTAGAGGGTGTGGGCAATCAGCCCCAGCATTTT. Using reference TRBV7-2 and TRBJ1-5 for the parts outside the CDR3, the full variable domain is GAGVSQSPSNKVTEKGKDVELRCDPISGHTALYWYRQSLGQGLEFLIYFQGNSAPDKSGLPSDRFSAERTGGSVSTLTIQRTQQEDSAVYLCASSLEGVGNQPQHFGDGTRLSIL.

This clonotype was seen only a few times. A much larger clone is a single base away; this may be a read error. The chain couples TRBV6-2 or TRBV6-3 to TRBJ2-7; D is unresolved. Germline loops: CDR1 MNHEY, CDR2 SVGEGT. The CDR3 is 11 residues long. V shed 5 bases and J shed 7 bases, with 9 bases lying between them. The CDR3 here is CASSLPNEQYF. DNA of the CDR3: TGTGCCAGCAGTCTTCCTAATGAGCAGTACTTC.

The V call is TRBV7-6, the J call TRBJ2-7, with D possibly matching TRBD1 (5 bases). Germline CDR1 is SGHVS and CDR2 is FNYEAQ. This CDR3 region has 14 residues. Trimming took off 5 bases at V and 8 bases at J, with 19 bases between the two ends. The CDR3 reads CASSPPAQGYKQYF. In DNA, the CDR3 is TGTGCCAGCAGCCCACCTGCCCAGGGTTACAAGCAGTACTTC.

The chain links TRBV12-3 or TRBV12-4 to TRBJ1-3, with no clear D. Trimming removed 3 bases from V and 4 bases from J, with 4 bases in between. This CDR3 spans 12 amino acids. As DNA, the CDR3 is TGTGCCAGCAGTTTGAAGGGAAACACCATATATTTT. It translates to CASSLKGNTIYF.

The table lists this clonotype with a few counts. Here the CDR3 reads CASSWVQSREKLFF. CDR3 DNA sequence: TGTGCCAGCAGCTGGGTTCAAAGTCGGGAAAAACTGTTTTTT. This sequence joins TRBV7-8 and TRBJ1-4; D uncertain. V was clipped by 4 bases and J by 8 bases, with 14 bases between them. CDR3 length: 14 residues. Looked up from germline, CDR1 is SGHVS and CDR2 is FQNEAQ.

The genes are TRBV6-6 and TRBJ2-7, with a possible D match to TRBD2 (6 bases). V shed 8 bases and J shed 4 bases, with 12 bases lying between them. Germline-derived CDR1 and CDR2 are MNHNY and SVGAGI (reference sequence). The CDR3 has 12 residues. The CDR3 sequence: CASATGGYEQYF. For the CDR3, the DNA is TGTGCCAGCGCTACAGGAGGGTACGAGCAGTACTTC.

This clonotype was found many times. The chain joins TRBV6-5 to TRBJ2-1; the D is unclear. Trimming left V 0 bases short and J 6 bases short, with 18 bases between. The CDR3 contains 17 residues. CDR1 and CDR2 from the germline V gene are MNHEY and SVGAGI. The CDR3 protein is CASSYSMSDPRSNEQFF. The CDR3 nucleotides are TGTGCCAGCAGTTACTCGATGTCCGATCCGAGATCCAATGAGCAGTTCTTC.

The chain has TRBV2 and TRBJ1-1; D is perhaps TRBD1 (5 bases). This CDR3 comprises 14 residues. Germline V gene data show CDR1 as SNHLY and CDR2 as FYNNEI. The V and J ends lost 4 bases and 0 bases respectively, with 9 bases between them. The CDR3: CASSVRQMNTEAFF. The CDR3 DNA reads TGTGCCAGCAGTGTGAGACAGATGAACACTGAAGCTTTCTTT. Full variable domain (outside the CDR3, taken from reference TRBV2 and TRBJ1-1): EPEVTQTPSHQVTQMGQEVILRCVPISNHLYFYWYRQILGQKVEFLVSFYNNEISEKSEIFDDQFSVERPDGSNFTLKIRSTKLEDSAMYFCASSVRQMNTEAFFGQGTRLTVV.

This clonotype has at least ten counts. This chain uses TRBV7-2 with TRBJ1-6; D remains unclear. CDR3 length: 15 residues. Germline V CDR1 and CDR2: SGHTA, FQGNSA. V lost 6 bases and J 8 bases, leaving 17 bases between the germline ends. CDR3 sequence (DNA): TGTGCCAGCAGTCCGACACCTTCAACATATTCACCCCTCCACTTT. Amino acids: CASSPTPSTYSPLHF.

The chain joins TRBV7-2 to TRBJ1-5; D might be TRBD1 (5 bases). Trimming pared 4 bases from V and 2 bases from J, leaving 12 bases between. There are 15 residues in the CDR3. CDR1 is SGHTA, CDR2 FQGNSA, per germline. The chain's CDR3 is CASSYERGRNQPQHF. For the CDR3, the DNA is TGTGCCAGCAGCTACGAGAGGGGCCGCAATCAGCCCCAGCATTTT.

The sample holds many counts of this clonotype. The chain carries TRBV5-1 and TRBJ2-5, with D unresolved. V was clipped by 0 bases and J by 5 bases, with 11 bases between them. CDR1 and CDR2 from the germline V gene are SGHRS and YFSETQ. The CDR3 is 14 residues long. The CDR3 nucleotides are TGCGCCAGCAGCTTGGCCGCCCAAACGGAGACCCAGTACTTC. Its translation is CASSLAAQTETQYF.

In this sample, this clonotype turned up a few times. A much bigger clone sits one base away, suggesting this may be a read error. The chain has TRBV12-3 or TRBV12-4 and TRBJ2-5; D possibly corresponds to TRBD1 (7 bases). The V and J ends lost 5 bases and 11 bases respectively, with 24 bases between them. This CDR3 comprises 15 residues. CDR3 residues: CASSPLQGTYNEQYF. In DNA, the CDR3 is TGTGCCAGCAGTCCATTACAGGGGACTTACAATGAGCAGTACTTC.

Ten or more counts support this clonotype. This chain joins TRBV7-2 and TRBJ2-7; 13 nucleotides align to TRBD2. CDR3 length: 15 amino acids. From germline, CDR1 is SGHTA and CDR2 FQGNSA. Losses at the gene ends were 2 bases for V and 4 bases for J; bases not matched to a gene: 2. The CDR3 region is CASSLRTSGSYEQYF. Written as DNA, the CDR3 is TGTGCCAGCAGCTTAAGGACTAGCGGGAGTTACGAGCAGTACTTC.

The chain joins TRBV12-3 or TRBV12-4 to TRBJ2-3; 8 bases line up with TRBD2. The CDR3 extends over 16 amino acids. The V gene end was trimmed by 5 bases and the J gene end by 6 bases; junction bases not matched to a gene: 13. CDR3 residues: CASSPRRGARADTQYF. The CDR3 nucleotides read TGTGCCAGCAGTCCCCGGCGGGGGGCTCGAGCGGATACGCAGTATTTT.

This clonotype was found many times. The chain carries TRBV20-1 and TRBJ1-2, with TRBD1 as a possible D gene (5 bases). CDR1 is DFQATT, CDR2 SNEGSKA, per germline (reference sequence). V gave up 1 base and J gave up 8 bases, with 17 bases separating them. The CDR3 covers 14 residues. CDR3 region: CSARVGGTPYGYTF. CDR3 DNA sequence: TGCAGTGCTAGAGTAGGTGGGACGCCATACGGCTACACCTTC.

This clonotype has at least ten counts. The V and J genes are TRBV12-3 or TRBV12-4 and TRBJ1-2, with 7 bases identical to TRBD1. V was pared by 7 bases and J by 5 bases, with 4 bases of the junction left unmatched. CDR3 length equals 12 residues. The CDR3 DNA sequence: TGTGCCAGCACTCGACAGGGTTATGGCTACACCTTC. It encodes CASTRQGYGYTF.

In this sample, this clonotype turned up many times. The rearrangement joins TRBV9 to TRBJ1-2; 8 positions match TRBD1. V trimming: 0 bases; J trimming: 6 bases; junction bases outside the gene matches: 1. The CDR3 consists of 13 residues. CDR1 and CDR2 (germline): SGDLS, YYNGEE. CDR3 sequence (DNA): TGTGCCAGCAGCGTAGAACAGGGGGATGGCTACACCTTC. Protein sequence: CASSVEQGDGYTF.

This clonotype was observed at least ten times. The CDR3 DNA reads TGTGCCAGCAGCCCCCACATGAACTCCTACGAGCAGTACTTC. This translates into CASSPHMNSYEQYF. This chain links TRBV7-2 with TRBJ2-7; D unclear. From germline, CDR1 is SGHTA and CDR2 FQGNSA. V lost 5 bases to trimming and J lost 0 bases, with 11 bases between them. The length of the CDR3 is 14 residues.

This clonotype was detected many times. This chain links TRBV18 with TRBJ2-7; 10 bases line up with TRBD1. This CDR3 comprises 15 residues. The V gene's germline CDR1 is KGHSH and CDR2 LQKENI. V shed 6 bases, J shed 4 bases, and the junction held 9 bases outside the gene matches. For the CDR3, the DNA is TGTGCCAGCTCCACCACAGGGACAGGGGAGTACGAGCAGTACTTC. Translation: CASSTTGTGEYEQYF. Based on the CDR3 plus reference TRBV18 and TRBJ2-7, the full variable domain is NAGVMQNPRHLVRRRGQEARLRCSPMKGHSHVYWYRQLPEEGLKFMVYLQKENIIDESGMPKERFSAEFPKEGPSILRIQQVVRGDSAAYFCASSTTGTGEYEQYFGPGTRLTVT.

At least ten counts were recorded for this clonotype. The chain carries TRBV12-3 or TRBV12-4 and TRBJ1-1, with 7 bases identical to TRBD1. V gave up 9 bases and J gave up 1 base; unmatched junction bases: 2. The CDR3 sequence is 12 residues long. The CDR3 DNA follows: TGTGCCAGTAACAGGGGGAACACTGAAGCTTTCTTT. It codes for CASNRGNTEAFF.

The V and J genes are TRBV11-2 and TRBJ1-2; tentative D call: TRBD1 (5 bases). The length of the CDR3 is 15 residues. From germline, CDR1 is SGHAT and CDR2 FQNNGV. V was shortened by 1 base and J by 2 bases, with 11 bases between the two germline ends. The CDR3 is CASSLVGDWNYGYTF. The CDR3 DNA is TGTGCCAGCAGCTTAGTAGGGGACTGGAACTATGGCTACACCTTC.